Included here is one TCR beta chain sequence, with context. Sample time point: blood from clinic visit 5 months post-surgery; TSC patient then seizure free. Pre-surgery treatment included at least one anti-epileptic drug. The sample belongs to a study of brain T cells in children with intractable seizures. Produced via immunoSEQ multiplex PCR; TCRdb's table is partial and in-frame only. The sample carries a few hundred thousand clones, approximately 93% recorded once. Looked up from germline, CDR1 is SQVTM and CDR2 is ANQGSEA. Losses at the gene ends were 6 bases for V and 4 bases for J; bases not matched to a gene: 11. CDR3 length: 14 residues.

The chain couples TRBV29-1 to TRBJ1-2; 7 bases line up with TRBD1. This clonotype was obtained from a boy in the first two years of life with tuberous sclerosis and intractable seizures. Material: peripheral blood, obtained 5 to 6 months after surgery. The CDR3: CSVRLLAGGYGYTF. CDR3 DNA: TGCAGCGTCCGCCTGCTAGCAGGGGGCTATGGCTACACCTTC.